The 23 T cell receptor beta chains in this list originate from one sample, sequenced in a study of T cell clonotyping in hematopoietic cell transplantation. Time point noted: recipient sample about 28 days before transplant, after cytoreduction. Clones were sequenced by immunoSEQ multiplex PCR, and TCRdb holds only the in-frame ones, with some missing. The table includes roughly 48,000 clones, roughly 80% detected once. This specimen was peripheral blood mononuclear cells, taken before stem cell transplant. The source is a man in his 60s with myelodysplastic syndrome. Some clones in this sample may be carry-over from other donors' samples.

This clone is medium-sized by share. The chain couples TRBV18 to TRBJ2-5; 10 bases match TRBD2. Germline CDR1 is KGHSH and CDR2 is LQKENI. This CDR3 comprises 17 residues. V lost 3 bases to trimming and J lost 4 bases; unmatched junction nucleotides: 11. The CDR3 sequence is CASSPSSGGASGETQYF. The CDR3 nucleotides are TGTGCCAGCTCACCTTCCAGCGGGGGGGCATCGGGAGAGACCCAGTACTTC.

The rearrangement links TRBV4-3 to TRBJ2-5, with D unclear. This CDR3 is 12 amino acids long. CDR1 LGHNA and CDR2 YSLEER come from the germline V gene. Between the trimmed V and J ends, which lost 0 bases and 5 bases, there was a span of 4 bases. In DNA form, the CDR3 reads TGCGCCAGCAGCCAAGAGGGGGAGACCCAGTACTTC. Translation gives CASSQEGETQYF.

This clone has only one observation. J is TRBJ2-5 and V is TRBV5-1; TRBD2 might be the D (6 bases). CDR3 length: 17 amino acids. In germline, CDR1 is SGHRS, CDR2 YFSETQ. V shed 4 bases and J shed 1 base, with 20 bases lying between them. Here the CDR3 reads CASSLVPRGGTQETQYF. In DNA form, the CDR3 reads TGCGCCAGCAGCCTAGTCCCTCGGGGCGGGACCCAAGAGACCCAGTACTTC.

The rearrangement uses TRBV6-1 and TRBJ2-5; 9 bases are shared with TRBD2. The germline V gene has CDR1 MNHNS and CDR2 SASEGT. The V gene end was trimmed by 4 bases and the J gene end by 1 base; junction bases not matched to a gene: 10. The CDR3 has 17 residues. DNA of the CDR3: TGTGCCAGCAGTGGTTCGGTCCAGCGGGGGGCCCAAGAGACCCAGTACTTC. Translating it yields CASSGSVQRGAQETQYF.

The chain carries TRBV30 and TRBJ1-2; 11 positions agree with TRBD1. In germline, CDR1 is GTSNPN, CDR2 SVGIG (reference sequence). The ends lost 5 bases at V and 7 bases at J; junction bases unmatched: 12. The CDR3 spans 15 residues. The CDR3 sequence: CAWGNQDRGQGGYTF. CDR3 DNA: TGTGCCTGGGGAAACCAGGACAGGGGGCAAGGTGGCTACACCTTC. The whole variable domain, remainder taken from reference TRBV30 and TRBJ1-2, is SQTIHQWPATLVQPVGSPLSLECTVEGTSNPNLYWYRQAAGRGLQLLFYSVGIGQISSEVPQNLSASRPQDRQFILSSKKLLLSDSGFYLCAWGNQDRGQGGYTFGSGTRLTVV.

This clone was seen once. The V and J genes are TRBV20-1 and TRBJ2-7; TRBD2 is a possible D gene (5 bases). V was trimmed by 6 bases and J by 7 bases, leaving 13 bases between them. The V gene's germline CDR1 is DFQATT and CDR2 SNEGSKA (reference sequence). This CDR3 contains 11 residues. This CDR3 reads CSANDKREQYF. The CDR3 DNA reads TGCAGTGCCAATGACAAGCGGGAGCAGTACTTC.

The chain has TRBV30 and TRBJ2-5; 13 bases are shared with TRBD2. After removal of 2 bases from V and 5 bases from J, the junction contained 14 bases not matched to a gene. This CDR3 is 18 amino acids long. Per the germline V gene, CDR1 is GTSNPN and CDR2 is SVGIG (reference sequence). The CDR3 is CAWSHRLAGGNQRETQYF. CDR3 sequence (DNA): TGTGCCTGGAGTCACAGACTAGCGGGGGGAAACCAAAGGGAGACCCAGTACTTC. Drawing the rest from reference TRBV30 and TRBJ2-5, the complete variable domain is SQTIHQWPATLVQPVGSPLSLECTVEGTSNPNLYWYRQAAGRGLQLLFYSVGIGQISSEVPQNLSASRPQDRQFILSSKKLLLSDSGFYLCAWSHRLAGGNQRETQYFGPGTRLLVL.

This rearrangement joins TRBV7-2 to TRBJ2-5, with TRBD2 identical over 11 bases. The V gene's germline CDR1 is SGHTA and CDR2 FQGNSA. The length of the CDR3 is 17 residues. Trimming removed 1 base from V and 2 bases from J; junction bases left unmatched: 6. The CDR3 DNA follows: TGTGCCAGCAGCTTAGGCCCCCTAGCGGGGGGTCAAGAGACCCAGTACTTC. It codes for CASSLGPLAGGQETQYF.

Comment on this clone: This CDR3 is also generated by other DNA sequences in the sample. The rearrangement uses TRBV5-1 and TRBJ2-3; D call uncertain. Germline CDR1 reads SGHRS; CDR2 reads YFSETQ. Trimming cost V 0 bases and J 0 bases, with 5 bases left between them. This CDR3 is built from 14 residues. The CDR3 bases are TGCGCCAGCAGCTTGGGAACTAGCACAGATACGCAGTATTTT. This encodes CASSLGTSTDTQYF.

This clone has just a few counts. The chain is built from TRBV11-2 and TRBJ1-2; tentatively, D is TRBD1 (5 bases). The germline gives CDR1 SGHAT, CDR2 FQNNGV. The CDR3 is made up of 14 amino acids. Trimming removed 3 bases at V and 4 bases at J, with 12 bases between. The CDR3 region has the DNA TGTGCCAGCAGCTTCACGGGGCTTAGCTATGGCTACACCTTC. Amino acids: CASSFTGLSYGYTF.

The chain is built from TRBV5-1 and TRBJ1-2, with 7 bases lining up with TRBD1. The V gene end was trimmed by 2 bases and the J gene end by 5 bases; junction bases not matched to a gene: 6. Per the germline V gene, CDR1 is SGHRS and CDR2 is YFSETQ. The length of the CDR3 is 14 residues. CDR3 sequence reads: CASSFLGQLYGYTF. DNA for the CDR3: TGCGCCAGCAGCTTCCTGGGACAGCTATATGGCTACACCTTC. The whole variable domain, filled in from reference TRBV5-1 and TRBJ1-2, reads KAGVTQTPRYLIKTRGQQVTLSCSPISGHRSVSWYQQTPGQGLQFLFEYFSETQRNKGNFPGRFSGRQFSNSRSEMNVSTLELGDSALYLCASSFLGQLYGYTFGSGTRLTVV.

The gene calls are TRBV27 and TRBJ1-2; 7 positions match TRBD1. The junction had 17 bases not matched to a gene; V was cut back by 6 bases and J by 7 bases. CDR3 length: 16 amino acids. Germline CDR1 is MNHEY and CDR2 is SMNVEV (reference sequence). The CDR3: CASSQGYRGRIFGYTF. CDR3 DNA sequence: TGTGCCAGCAGCCAGGGGTATAGGGGGCGAATTTTTGGCTACACCTTC.

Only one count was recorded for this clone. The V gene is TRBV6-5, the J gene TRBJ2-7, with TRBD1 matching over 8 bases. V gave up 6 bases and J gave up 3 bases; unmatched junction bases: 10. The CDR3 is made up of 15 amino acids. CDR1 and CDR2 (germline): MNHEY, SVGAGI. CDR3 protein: CASRRPTGAGYEQYF. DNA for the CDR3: TGTGCCAGCAGGCGGCCGACAGGGGCTGGCTACGAGCAGTACTTC.

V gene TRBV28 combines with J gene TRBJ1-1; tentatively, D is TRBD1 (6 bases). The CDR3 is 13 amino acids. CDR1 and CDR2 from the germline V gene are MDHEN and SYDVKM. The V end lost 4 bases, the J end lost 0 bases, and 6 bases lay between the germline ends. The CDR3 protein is CASSYRVNTEAFF. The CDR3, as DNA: TGTGCCAGCAGTTACAGGGTGAACACTGAAGCTTTCTTT.

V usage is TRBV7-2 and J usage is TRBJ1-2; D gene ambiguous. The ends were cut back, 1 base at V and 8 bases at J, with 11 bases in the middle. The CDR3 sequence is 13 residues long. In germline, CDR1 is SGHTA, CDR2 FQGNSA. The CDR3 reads CASSLGEGLGYTF. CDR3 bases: TGTGCCAGCAGCTTAGGAGAAGGTTTGGGCTACACCTTC.

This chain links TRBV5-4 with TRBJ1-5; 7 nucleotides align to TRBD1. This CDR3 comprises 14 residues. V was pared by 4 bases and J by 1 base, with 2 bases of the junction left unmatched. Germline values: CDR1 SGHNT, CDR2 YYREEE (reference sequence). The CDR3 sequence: CASSIQGSNQPQHF. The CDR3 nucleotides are TGTGCCAGCAGCATACAGGGGAGCAATCAGCCCCAGCATTTT.

The CDR3 sequence: CASSLETGNAYEQYF. The CDR3 DNA reads as TGTGCCAGCAGCTTAGAGACAGGTAATGCCTACGAGCAGTACTTC. V and J are TRBV7-2 and TRBJ2-7; possibly TRBD1 for D (6 bases). Germline V gene sequence: CDR1 SGHTA, CDR2 FQGNSA. This CDR3 comprises 15 residues. Trimming took off 1 base at V and 2 bases at J, with 12 bases between the two ends.

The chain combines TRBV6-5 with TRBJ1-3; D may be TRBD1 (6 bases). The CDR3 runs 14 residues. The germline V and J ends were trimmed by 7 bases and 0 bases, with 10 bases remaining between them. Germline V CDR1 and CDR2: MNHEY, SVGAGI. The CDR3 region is CASTGQNSGNTIYF. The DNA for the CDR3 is TGTGCCAGCACGGGACAAAACTCTGGAAACACCATATATTTT.

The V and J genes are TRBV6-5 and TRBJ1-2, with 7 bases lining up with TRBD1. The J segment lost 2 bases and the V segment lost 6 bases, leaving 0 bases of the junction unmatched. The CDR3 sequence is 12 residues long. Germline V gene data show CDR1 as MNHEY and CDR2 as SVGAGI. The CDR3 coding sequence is TGTGCCAGCAGGACAGGGAACTATGGCTACACCTTC. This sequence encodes CASRTGNYGYTF.

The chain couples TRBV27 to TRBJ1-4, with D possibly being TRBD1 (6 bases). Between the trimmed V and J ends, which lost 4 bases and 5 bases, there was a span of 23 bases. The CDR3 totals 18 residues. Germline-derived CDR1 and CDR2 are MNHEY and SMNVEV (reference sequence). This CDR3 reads CASSSLQWGPRSNEKLFF. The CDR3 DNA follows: TGTGCCAGCAGTTCTCTCCAATGGGGGCCCCGCTCAAATGAAAAACTGTTTTTT.

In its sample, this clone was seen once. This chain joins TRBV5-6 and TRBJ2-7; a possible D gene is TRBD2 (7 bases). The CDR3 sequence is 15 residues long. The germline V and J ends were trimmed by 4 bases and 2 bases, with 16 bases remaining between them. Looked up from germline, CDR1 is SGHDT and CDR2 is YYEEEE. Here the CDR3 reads CASSGGAVGPYEQYF. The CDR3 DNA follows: TGTGCCAGCAGCGGGGGGGCCGTAGGACCCTACGAGCAGTACTTC.

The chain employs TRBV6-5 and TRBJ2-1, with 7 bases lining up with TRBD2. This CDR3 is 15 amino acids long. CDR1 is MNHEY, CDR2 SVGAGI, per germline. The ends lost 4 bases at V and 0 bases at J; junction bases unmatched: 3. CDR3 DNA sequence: TGTGCCAGCAGTTCCCGGGGGGACTCCTACAATGAGCAGTTCTTC. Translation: CASSSRGDSYNEQFF.

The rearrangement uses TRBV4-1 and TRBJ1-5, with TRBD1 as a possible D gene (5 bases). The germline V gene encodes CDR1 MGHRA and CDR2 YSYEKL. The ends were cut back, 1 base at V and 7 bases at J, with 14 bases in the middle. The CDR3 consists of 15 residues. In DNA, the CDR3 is TGCGCCAGCAGCCAAGGTTCAGGGCCCCTCCAGCCCCAGCATTTT. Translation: CASSQGSGPLQPQHF.